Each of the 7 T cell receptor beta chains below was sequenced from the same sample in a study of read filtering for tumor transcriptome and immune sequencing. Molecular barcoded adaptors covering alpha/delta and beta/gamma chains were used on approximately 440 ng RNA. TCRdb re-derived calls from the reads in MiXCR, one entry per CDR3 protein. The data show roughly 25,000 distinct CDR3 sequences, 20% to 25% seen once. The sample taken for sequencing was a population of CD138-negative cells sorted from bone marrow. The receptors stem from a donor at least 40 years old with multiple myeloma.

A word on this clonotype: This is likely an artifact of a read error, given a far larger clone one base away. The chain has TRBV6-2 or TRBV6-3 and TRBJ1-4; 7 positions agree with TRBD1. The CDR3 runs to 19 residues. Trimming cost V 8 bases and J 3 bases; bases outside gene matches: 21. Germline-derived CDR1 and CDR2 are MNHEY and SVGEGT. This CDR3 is CASDLSGQEDFAPNEKLFF. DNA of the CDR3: TGTGCCAGCGACCTATCAGGACAGGAGGACTTTGCCCCTAATGAAAAACTGTTTTTT.

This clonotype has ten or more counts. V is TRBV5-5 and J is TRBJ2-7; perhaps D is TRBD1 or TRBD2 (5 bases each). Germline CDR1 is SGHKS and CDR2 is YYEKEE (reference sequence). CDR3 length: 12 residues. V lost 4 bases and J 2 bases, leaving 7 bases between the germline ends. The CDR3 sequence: CASSGGTYEQYF. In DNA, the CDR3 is TGTGCCAGCAGCGGGGGTACCTACGAGCAGTACTTC.

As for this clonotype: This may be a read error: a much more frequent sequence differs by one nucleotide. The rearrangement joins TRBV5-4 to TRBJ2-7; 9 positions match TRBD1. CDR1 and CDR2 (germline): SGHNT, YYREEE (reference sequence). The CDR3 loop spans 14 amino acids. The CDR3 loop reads CDSSQGQGRNEQYF. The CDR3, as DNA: TGTGACAGCAGCCAGGGACAGGGCCGCAACGAGCAGTACTTC.

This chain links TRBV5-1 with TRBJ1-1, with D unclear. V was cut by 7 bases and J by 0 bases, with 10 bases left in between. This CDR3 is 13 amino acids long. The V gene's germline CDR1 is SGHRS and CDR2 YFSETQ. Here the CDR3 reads CASYRDMNTEAFF. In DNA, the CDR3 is TGCGCCAGCTATCGGGATATGAACACTGAAGCTTTCTTT. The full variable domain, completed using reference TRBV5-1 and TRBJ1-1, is KAGVTQTPRYLIKTRGQQVTLSCSPISGHRSVSWYQQTPGQGLQFLFEYFSETQRNKGNFPGRFSGRQFSNSRSEMNVSTLELGDSALYLCASYRDMNTEAFFGQGTRLTVV.

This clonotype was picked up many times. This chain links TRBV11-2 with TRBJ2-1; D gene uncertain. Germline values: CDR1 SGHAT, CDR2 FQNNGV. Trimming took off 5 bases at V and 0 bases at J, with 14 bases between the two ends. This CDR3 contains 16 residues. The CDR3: CASSPRPHSSYNEQFF. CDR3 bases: TGTGCCAGCAGCCCCCGTCCCCATTCCTCCTACAATGAGCAGTTCTTC.

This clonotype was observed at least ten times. The CDR3 spells CSAAGGHSGANVLTF. In nucleotides, the CDR3 is TGCAGTGCCGCAGGGGGCCACTCTGGGGCCAACGTCCTGACTTTC. V gene TRBV20-1 combines with J gene TRBJ2-6; 8 bases agree with TRBD1. The CDR3 covers 15 residues. The germline V gene encodes CDR1 DFQATT and CDR2 SNEGSKA (reference sequence). Unmatched junction bases numbered 4, after V lost 6 bases and J lost 0 bases.

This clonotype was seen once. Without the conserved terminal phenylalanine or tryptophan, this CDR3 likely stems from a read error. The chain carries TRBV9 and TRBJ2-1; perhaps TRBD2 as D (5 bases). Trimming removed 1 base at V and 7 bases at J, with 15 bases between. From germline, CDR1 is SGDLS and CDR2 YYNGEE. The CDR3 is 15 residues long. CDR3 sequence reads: CASSVLEGRWNEQFS. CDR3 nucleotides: TGTGCCAGCAGCGTATTAGAGGGCCGGTGGAATGAGCAGTTCTCC.